The 28 T cell receptor beta chains listed next were all sequenced from one sample in a study of identical twins. Each CDR3 protein is one row after TCRdb ran MiXCR on the 5' RACE reads. This table has approximately 190,000 distinct CDR3 sequences, around a sixth appearing once. The sample was also linked to a second study, of T cells expressing NK-cell markers.

Input material: CD8+ T cells sorted from blood. The source is a woman aged 18 to 35 in good health.

This chain connects TRBV6-2 or TRBV6-3 to TRBJ2-1; D might be TRBD2 (5 bases). From germline, CDR1 is MNHEY and CDR2 SVGEGT. V shed 0 bases and J shed 6 bases, with 9 bases lying between them. CDR3 length: 14 residues. The CDR3 coding sequence is TGTGCCAGCAGTTACTCGACTATGCTCAATGAGCAGTTCTTC. It yields the protein CASSYSTMLNEQFF.

This clonotype was counted a few times. The chain carries TRBV7-9 and TRBJ2-1; 10 positions agree with TRBD1. This CDR3 has 14 amino acids. With V trimmed by 5 bases and J by 6 bases, 4 bases remained unmatched. Looked up from germline, CDR1 is SEHNR and CDR2 is FQNEAQ (reference sequence). Here the CDR3 DNA reads TGTGCCAGCAGCCGTCGACAGGGGGCCAATGAGCAGTTCTTC. Translated, it gives CASSRRQGANEQFF.

This sequence joins TRBV20-1 and TRBJ1-1; D possibly corresponds to TRBD1 (5 bases). Per germline, CDR1 DFQATT and CDR2 SNEGSKA (reference sequence). This CDR3 is built from 13 residues. With 6 bases removed from V and 6 bases from J, the gap between germline ends came to 17 bases. The CDR3 bases are TGCAGTGCACCCCACCGGGGGATAGCTGAAGCTTTCTTT. Translation gives CSAPHRGIAEAFF.

This clonotype was picked up one time. The rearrangement uses TRBV4-3 and TRBJ2-1, with D unresolved. CDR3 length: 19 residues. CDR1 is LGHNA and CDR2 is YSLEER in the germline V gene. The V end lost 1 base, the J end lost 5 bases, and 24 bases lay between the germline ends. The DNA for the CDR3 is TGCGCCAGCAGCCAAGGGGTGTATATGGTGATTTCAAAGAACAATGAGCAGTTCTTC. Translated: CASSQGVYMVISKNNEQFF.

V and J are TRBV7-2 and TRBJ2-4; 10 bases fit TRBD1. Unmatched junction bases numbered 11, after V lost 4 bases and J lost 8 bases. From germline, CDR1 is SGHTA and CDR2 FQGNSA. This CDR3 comprises 16 residues. In DNA form, the CDR3 reads TGTGCCAGCAGCTACGCCTCGGGACAGGGGAGGGACATTCAGTACTTC. This sequence encodes CASSYASGQGRDIQYF.

This clonotype was counted between two and nine times. The chain couples TRBV29-1 to TRBJ2-1, with D unclear. This CDR3 comprises 11 residues. CDR1 SQVTM and CDR2 ANQGSEA come from the germline V gene. The germline V and J ends were trimmed by 5 bases and 9 bases, with 11 bases remaining between them. The CDR3 DNA reads as TGCAGCGTTAAGCCTATAGGTGAGCAGTTCTTC. The encoded protein is CSVKPIGEQFF.

V gene TRBV3-1 combines with J gene TRBJ2-2; D is uncertain. The length of the CDR3 is 13 residues. V lost 5 bases and J 4 bases, leaving 8 bases between the germline ends. Looked up from germline, CDR1 is LGHDT and CDR2 is YNNKEL (reference sequence). CDR3 sequence (DNA): TGTGCCAGCAGCTCAGACGCCACCGGGGAGCTGTTTTTT. It yields the protein CASSSDATGELFF. The full variable domain, rest sourced from reference TRBV3-1 and TRBJ2-2, is DTAVSQTPKYLVTQMGNDKSIKCEQNLGHDTMYWYKQDSKKFLKIMFSYNNKELIINETVPNRFSPKSPDKAHLNLHINSLELGDSAVYFCASSSDATGELFFGEGSRLTVL.

The chain recombines TRBV7-9 with TRBJ2-7; maybe TRBD2 (5 bases). The CDR3 consists of 14 residues. Germline V CDR1 and CDR2: SEHNR, FQNEAQ (reference sequence). Trimming removed 4 bases from V and 2 bases from J, with 12 bases in between. The CDR3 spells CASSSGLGTYEQYF. CDR3 nucleotide sequence: TGTGCCAGCAGCTCCGGACTGGGGACCTACGAGCAGTACTTC.

This clonotype was picked up a small number of times. The chain combines TRBV12-3 or TRBV12-4 with TRBJ1-2; 7 bases match TRBD1. V trimming: 6 bases; J trimming: 9 bases; junction bases outside the gene matches: 10. The CDR3 consists of 13 residues. The DNA of the CDR3 is TGTGCCAGCAGGTCCTACTCAGGGGGGCGCTACACCTTC. Its translation: CASRSYSGGRYTF.

The chain uses TRBV10-2 and TRBJ2-3; D is ambiguous. The CDR3 sequence is 15 residues long. Germline assignment: CDR1 WSHSY and CDR2 SAAADI. The V end lost 2 bases, the J end lost 0 bases, and 9 bases lay between the germline ends. The chain's CDR3 is CASSEGYISTDTQYF. CDR3 DNA sequence: TGCGCCAGCAGTGAGGGATACATTAGCACAGATACGCAGTATTTT.

There are many counts of this clonotype. V usage is TRBV9 and J usage is TRBJ1-5, with 8 bases fitting TRBD1. Germline loops: CDR1 SGDLS, CDR2 YYNGEE. The CDR3 extends over 15 amino acids. V lost 3 bases and J lost 3; bases outside the gene matches: 5. CDR3 protein: CASSETGDPNQPQHF. In DNA form, the CDR3 reads TGTGCCAGCAGCGAGACAGGGGACCCCAATCAGCCCCAGCATTTT.

This clonotype was seen a few times. The V call is TRBV12-3 or TRBV12-4, the J call TRBJ2-3; TRBD2 is a possible D gene (5 bases). CDR3 length: 12 residues. V was trimmed by 8 bases and J by 2 bases, leaving 8 bases between them. The CDR3, as DNA: TGTGCCAGCGGGGAGCTCACAGATACGCAGTATTTT. Residues: CASGELTDTQYF.

The V gene is TRBV29-1, the J gene TRBJ2-3, with 11 bases aligning to TRBD2. After removal of 6 bases from V and 11 bases from J, the junction contained 4 bases not matched to a gene. The CDR3 loop spans 11 amino acids. Germline V CDR1 and CDR2: SQVTM, ANQGSEA. Written as DNA, the CDR3 is TGCAGCGTATTGACTAGCGGGGTGCAGTATTTT. As protein: CSVLTSGVQYF.

This clonotype was found many times. This chain joins TRBV7-8 and TRBJ2-7; 8 nucleotides match TRBD2. CDR3 length: 13 amino acids. V shed 0 bases and J 6 bases; nucleotides not matched to a gene: 1. Germline assignment: CDR1 SGHVS and CDR2 FQNEAQ. CDR3 sequence: CASSLAGTSEQYF. Here the CDR3 DNA reads TGTGCCAGCAGCTTAGCCGGGACTAGCGAGCAGTACTTC.

This clonotype was picked up a small number of times. The CDR3 is CAWSVIGYNEQFF. CDR3 DNA sequence: TGTGCCTGGAGTGTAATCGGGTACAATGAGCAGTTCTTC. This chain joins TRBV30 and TRBJ2-1; D not resolved. The CDR3 contains 13 residues. Germline-derived CDR1 and CDR2 are GTSNPN and SVGIG (reference sequence). Trimming pared 0 bases from V and 4 bases from J, leaving 7 bases between. Combining the CDR3 with reference TRBV30 and TRBJ2-1 gives the whole variable domain SQTIHQWPATLVQPVGSPLSLECTVEGTSNPNLYWYRQAAGRGLQLLFYSVGIGQISSEVPQNLSASRPQDRQFILSSKKLLLSDSGFYLCAWSVIGYNEQFFGPGTRLTVL.

Here the CDR3 reads CASSEGGGLEQFF. CDR3 coding DNA: TGTGCCAGCAGTGAAGGAGGGGGGCTTGAGCAGTTCTTC. The chain couples TRBV12-3 or TRBV12-4 to TRBJ2-1; D could derive from TRBD1 or TRBD2 (6 bases each). The CDR3 runs 13 residues. Trimming removed 5 bases at V and 9 bases at J, with 14 bases between.

This clonotype showed up just a few times. This chain joins TRBV12-5 and TRBJ1-2; the D is unclear. Germline V gene sequence: CDR1 LGHNT, CDR2 FRNRAP. The CDR3 runs to 11 residues. V was cut by 6 bases and J by 7 bases, with 9 bases left in between. The CDR3 sequence: CASGQAGGYTF. The CDR3 nucleotides read TGTGCTAGTGGCCAGGCGGGTGGCTACACCTTC.

This rearrangement joins TRBV12-3 or TRBV12-4 to TRBJ1-2, with D unresolved. This CDR3 has 14 residues. V lost 1 base and J 1 base, leaving 7 bases between the germline ends. The CDR3 sequence: CASSLGNLNYGYTF. CDR3 nucleotides: TGTGCCAGCAGTTTAGGGAACCTTAACTATGGCTACACCTTC.

The sample holds a few counts of this clonotype. CDR3 loop: CAIRTGGLKISGANVLTF. DNA for the CDR3: TGTGCCATCAGGACAGGGGGCCTTAAGATTTCTGGGGCCAACGTCCTGACTTTC. The gene calls are TRBV10-3 and TRBJ2-6, with 10 nucleotides matching TRBD1. The CDR3 has 18 residues. Germline-derived CDR1 and CDR2 are ENHRY and SYGVKD. Unmatched junction bases numbered 9, after V lost 6 bases and J lost 1 base.

This clonotype turned up a few times. The gene calls are TRBV6-5 and TRBJ2-1, with D possibly TRBD2 on 7 matching bases. CDR1 and CDR2 from the germline V gene are MNHEY and SVGAGI. V lost 5 bases to trimming and J lost 14 bases, with 16 bases between them. This CDR3 region has 12 residues. The chain's CDR3 is CASSTAGAQKFF. CDR3 sequence (DNA): TGTGCCAGCAGTACCGCGGGGGCTCAGAAGTTCTTC.

The V gene is TRBV27, the J gene TRBJ2-6, with D maybe TRBD2 (5 bases). Per germline, CDR1 MNHEY and CDR2 SMNVEV (reference sequence). Trimming removed 2 bases from V and 1 base from J, with 9 bases in between. The CDR3 spans 16 residues. CDR3 DNA sequence: TGTGCCAGCAGTTTAATCCTAGCTTCTGGGGCCAACGTCCTGACTTTC. This translates into CASSLILASGANVLTF.

The sample holds a few counts of this clonotype. V usage is TRBV12-3 or TRBV12-4 and J usage is TRBJ2-2; the match to TRBD1 covers 9 bases. The length of the CDR3 is 14 residues. J gave up 4 bases and V 6 bases, and 3 bases lay outside the gene matches. The CDR3 is CASRPTGGTGELFF. The CDR3 nucleotides read TGTGCCAGCAGACCGACAGGGGGCACCGGGGAGCTGTTTTTT.

This clonotype showed up just a few times. The chain uses TRBV20-1 and TRBJ2-7; 8 bases agree with TRBD2. J gave up 0 bases and V 0 bases, and 7 bases lay outside the gene matches. CDR1 DFQATT and CDR2 SNEGSKA come from the germline V gene (reference sequence). The CDR3 is 16 residues long. CDR3 in DNA: TGCAGTGCTAGAGAGGGTCTAGCGGGCACCTCCTACGAGCAGTACTTC. Translation gives CSAREGLAGTSYEQYF.

This clonotype has ten or more counts. The gene calls are TRBV12-3 or TRBV12-4 and TRBJ2-7, with D possibly matching TRBD1 (6 bases). This CDR3 spans 10 amino acids. The V end was cut by 6 bases, the J end by 13 bases, with 13 bases between. The CDR3 spells CASRLQGSYF. The CDR3 coding sequence is TGTGCCAGCAGATTACAGGGTTCTTACTTC.

This clonotype appeared a few times. V is TRBV7-9 and J is TRBJ2-5, with 7 bases matching TRBD1. Per the germline V gene, CDR1 is SEHNR and CDR2 is FQNEAQ (reference sequence). This CDR3 region has 14 residues. The J segment lost 4 bases and the V segment lost 4 bases, leaving 6 bases of the junction unmatched. CDR3 sequence: CASSSPAGGETQYF. In DNA, the CDR3 is TGTGCCAGCAGCTCCCCGGCAGGGGGAGAGACCCAGTACTTC.

V and J are TRBV12-3 or TRBV12-4 and TRBJ2-1, with D tentatively TRBD1 (6 bases). The CDR3 is 13 amino acids. The germline V and J ends were trimmed by 2 bases and 14 bases, with 16 bases remaining between them. CDR3 loop: CASSLSVGARKFF. The CDR3 nucleotides read TGTGCCAGCAGTTTATCGGTGGGGGCGAGGAAGTTCTTC.

The sample holds a few counts of this clonotype. The chain recombines TRBV2 with TRBJ1-1, with D uncertain. With 7 bases removed from V and 6 bases from J, the gap between germline ends came to 12 bases. The CDR3 length is 12 residues. Germline CDR1 SNHLY, CDR2 FYNNEI. The CDR3 sequence: CASKGGDPEAFF. CDR3 in DNA: TGTGCCAGCAAGGGAGGCGATCCTGAAGCTTTCTTT.

The rearrangement links TRBV11-3 to TRBJ2-1; D may be TRBD1 (5 bases). The germline V gene has CDR1 SGHNT and CDR2 YENEEA. This CDR3 is built from 16 residues. The germline V and J ends were trimmed by 4 bases and 0 bases, with 13 bases remaining between them. CDR3 region: CASSSYTGSSYNEQFF. The CDR3 coding sequence is TGTGCCAGCAGCTCTTATACAGGCAGCTCCTACAATGAGCAGTTCTTC. The variable domain in full, with the rest retrieved from reference TRBV11-3 and TRBJ2-1, is EAGVVQSPRYKIIEKKQPVAFWCNPISGHNTLYWYLQNLGQGPELLIRYENEEAVDDSQLPKDRFSAERLKGVDSTLKIQPAELGDSAVYLCASSSYTGSSYNEQFFGPGTRLTVL.